The T cell receptor beta chain described here comes from a study of CD8+ T cells in alopecia areata. The wider study: It was oral tofacitinib, at 5 to 10 mg twice daily, that treated patients received.

From alopecia areata patients, lesional scalp punch biopsies and peripheral blood were collected. Study-wide results and caveats: Resident alphabeta T-cell populations of normal skin are likewise subject to sequencing in scalp samples. Lesional scalp, especially alopecia totalis/universalis, showed higher clonality than normal scalp.

As for this clone: What it binds is not known.

Germline CDR1 MNHNS, CDR2 SASEGT. This CDR3 comprises 14 residues. Trimming cost V 5 bases and J 8 bases, with 13 bases left between them. Following RNA extraction, reverse transcription yielded cDNA that acted as the sequencing template. TCRdb's table, derived via immunoSEQ multiplex PCR, lists solely in-frame clones and lacks some. The data show approximately 7,500 clones, approximately 71% seen once. The sequence derives from a human donor with alopecia areata. The source material was skin, sampled at week 0. This chain connects TRBV6-1 to TRBJ1-6, with D tentatively TRBD1 (5 bases). CDR3 nucleotides: TGTGCCAGCAGTCACCCCGGGACTGATTCACCCCTCCACTTT. It encodes CASSHPGTDSPLHF.